Below, 21 T cell receptor beta chains from the same sample are listed, as sequenced in a study of TIL therapy for anti-PD-1-resistant metastatic lung cancer. Time point denoted: pre-treatment sample, taken before nivolumab and TIL therapy. Sequencing used immunoSEQ v3. Assay used: immunoSEQ multiplex PCR; TCRdb lists only in-frame clones, some missing. Of some 52,000 clones in the sample, roughly 85% were seen once. This material consisted of blood, taken at baseline. All receptors come from a woman aged 25-80 years with non-small cell lung cancer.

This clone showed up just a few times. The rearrangement links TRBV6-6 to TRBJ1-4, with 11 bases fitting TRBD1. The CDR3 contains 16 residues. The germline V gene has CDR1 MNHNY and CDR2 SVGAGI (reference sequence). V lost 4 bases and J lost 4; bases outside the gene matches: 5. The chain's CDR3 is CASSLDRGRFNEKLFF. CDR3 bases: TGTGCCAGCAGTTTGGACAGGGGGCGGTTTAATGAAAAACTGTTTTTT.

The chain links TRBV7-8 to TRBJ1-5, with a tentative D call TRBD1 (6 bases). This CDR3 comprises 15 residues. Trimming cost V 3 bases and J 9 bases, with 18 bases left between them. From germline, CDR1 is SGHVS and CDR2 FQNEAQ. Here the CDR3 DNA reads TGTGCCAGCAGCTTCTCGGGGGCCGCTATGTCGCCCCAGCATTTT. It specifies CASSFSGAAMSPQHF.

The chain recombines TRBV9 with TRBJ1-4; D is possibly TRBD1 (6 bases). The CDR3 sequence is 15 residues long. Germline assignment: CDR1 SGDLS and CDR2 YYNGEE. V was trimmed by 4 bases and J by 8 bases, leaving 18 bases between them. The CDR3 loop reads CASSSEGGRWEKLFF. The CDR3 DNA reads as TGTGCCAGCAGCTCGGAAGGGGGACGGTGGGAAAAACTGTTTTTT.

The chain joins TRBV19 to TRBJ1-1, with 8 bases matching TRBD1. V dropped 6 bases and J dropped 0; count of bases not matched to a gene: 6. The CDR3 runs to 15 residues. The germline V gene encodes CDR1 LNHDA and CDR2 SQIVND (reference sequence). Here the CDR3 DNA reads TGTGCCAGTAGGAGACAGGGGATAATGAACACTGAAGCTTTCTTT. Its translation is CASRRQGIMNTEAFF.

This sequence joins TRBV4-1 and TRBJ2-5; TRBD2 aligns across 10 bases. Trimming cost V 0 bases and J 5 bases; bases outside gene matches: 9. The germline CDR1 and CDR2 sequences are MGHRA and YSYEKL. This CDR3 is built from 17 residues. CDR3: CASSQDAQRGGRETQYF. CDR3 DNA sequence: TGCGCCAGCAGCCAAGATGCCCAGCGGGGGGGTAGGGAGACCCAGTACTTC.

This clone was observed a single time. The gene calls are TRBV28 and TRBJ1-2; D is uncertain. The CDR3 loop spans 16 amino acids. Deletions cut 4 bases from V and 4 bases from J, with 19 bases between. The germline V gene has CDR1 MDHEN and CDR2 SYDVKM. This CDR3 reads CASSYPSLDGVYGYTF. Written as DNA, the CDR3 is TGTGCCAGCAGTTATCCTAGCCTGGACGGAGTCTATGGCTACACCTTC.

A word on this clone: This sample also contains other DNA sequences that code for the same CDR3. The rearrangement links TRBV4-2 to TRBJ1-1, with D perhaps matching TRBD1 (6 bases). Germline V gene lookup returns CDR1 LGHNA and CDR2 YNFKEQ. The CDR3 is 15 amino acids. Trimming removed 3 bases at V and 2 bases at J, with 13 bases between. This CDR3 is CASSHPDRRNTEAFF. The CDR3 bases are TGTGCCAGCAGCCACCCCGACAGGAGAAACACTGAAGCTTTCTTT.

The gene calls are TRBV5-1 and TRBJ2-3, with D possibly TRBD1 on 6 matching bases. Trimming stripped 0 bases from V and 0 bases from J, with 14 bases between. Per germline, CDR1 SGHRS and CDR2 YFSETQ. The CDR3 loop spans 17 amino acids. CDR3 nucleotide sequence: TGCGCCAGCAGCTTGGCCATGGACAGTTATAGCACAGATACGCAGTATTTT. It yields the protein CASSLAMDSYSTDTQYF.

The gene calls are TRBV23-1 and TRBJ2-3; 8 positions agree with TRBD2. TRBV23-1 is recorded as an ORF, its role being uncertain. Germline trimming cut 8 bases from V and 6 bases from J; bases unmatched to any gene: 10. The CDR3 is 14 residues long. As DNA, the CDR3 is TGCGCCAGCTTTCCGGGGGGGGACGGGGATACGCAGTATTTT. Translating it yields CASFPGGDGDTQYF.

This clone was observed a handful of times. The chain is built from TRBV6-4 and TRBJ2-2; 10 positions agree with TRBD2. The CDR3 runs 18 residues. V was pared by 2 bases and J by 3 bases, with 9 bases of the junction left unmatched. From germline, CDR1 is MRHNA and CDR2 SNTAGT. DNA of the CDR3: TGTGCCAGCAGTGACGGTGGAGTAGCGGGGGGCGACACCGGGGAGCTGTTTTTT. Its translation is CASSDGGVAGGDTGELFF.

The chain has TRBV30 and TRBJ1-1; unclear D gene. Trimming removed 3 bases at V and 0 bases at J, with 14 bases between. This CDR3 is built from 15 residues. Germline V gene data show CDR1 as GTSNPN and CDR2 as SVGIG (reference sequence). CDR3 sequence reads: CAWRGRSVMNTEAFF. The CDR3 nucleotides are TGTGCCTGGAGGGGCAGAAGTGTCATGAACACTGAAGCTTTCTTT. The variable domain in full, with the rest retrieved from reference TRBV30 and TRBJ1-1, is SQTIHQWPATLVQPVGSPLSLECTVEGTSNPNLYWYRQAAGRGLQLLFYSVGIGQISSEVPQNLSASRPQDRQFILSSKKLLLSDSGFYLCAWRGRSVMNTEAFFGQGTRLTVV.

This rearrangement joins TRBV27 to TRBJ2-5; D is unclear. Germline loops: CDR1 MNHEY, CDR2 SMNVEV (reference sequence). With 9 bases removed from V and 5 bases from J, the gap between germline ends came to 16 bases. CDR3 size: 13 residues. The chain's CDR3 is CASKLTFLETQYF. The CDR3 nucleotides read TGTGCCAGTAAACTAACCTTCCTGGAGACCCAGTACTTC.

For this clone: Sequence at one end of the junction differs from germline and may be a read error. Other DNA sequences within the sample encode an identical CDR3. The chain links TRBV9 to TRBJ2-7; 9 nucleotides align to TRBD2. CDR1 is SGDLS and CDR2 is YYNGEE in the germline V gene. The CDR3 spans 15 residues. In DNA, the CDR3 is TGTGCCAGCAGCAAAGGTAGCGGGAGCTCCTACGAGCAGTACTTT. As protein: CASSKGSGSSYEQYF.

This rearrangement joins TRBV18 to TRBJ2-5; D not resolved. V dropped 2 bases and J dropped 3 bases, with 7 bases sitting between them. The CDR3 sequence is 13 residues long. Germline V gene data show CDR1 as KGHSH and CDR2 as LQKENI. In nucleotides, the CDR3 is TGTGCCAGCTCACCAATGACCGAAGAGACCCAGTACTTC. Translating it yields CASSPMTEETQYF.

This chain links TRBV27 with TRBJ1-5; D not certain. V was shortened by 3 bases and J by 0 bases, with 9 bases between the two germline ends. The CDR3 covers 15 residues. Germline-derived CDR1 and CDR2 are MNHEY and SMNVEV (reference sequence). The CDR3 DNA is TGTGCCAGCAGTTTGACGTCTGATAGCAATCAGCCCCAGCATTTT. Amino acids: CASSLTSDSNQPQHF.

Written as DNA, the CDR3 is TGTGCCAGCAGCCACGGGACGGACAATCAGCCCCAGCATTTT. Its protein product is CASSHGTDNQPQHF. This rearrangement joins TRBV7-9 to TRBJ1-5, with D possibly being TRBD1 (5 bases). Germline CDR1 reads SEHNR; CDR2 reads FQNEAQ (reference sequence). The germline V and J ends were trimmed by 5 bases and 3 bases, with 11 bases remaining between them. The CDR3 contains 14 residues.

V and J are TRBV6-1 and TRBJ1-2; D not certain. In germline, CDR1 is MNHNS, CDR2 SASEGT. V lost 3 bases, J lost 1 base, and 9 bases lay in between. This CDR3 contains 14 residues. The CDR3, as DNA: TGTGCCAGCAGTGATTACGCTGGTAACTATGGCTACACCTTC. Its protein product is CASSDYAGNYGYTF.

This chain links TRBV5-5 with TRBJ1-5; 7 positions match TRBD1. Germline V gene data show CDR1 as SGHKS and CDR2 as YYEKEE (reference sequence). The CDR3 contains 14 residues. V gave up 4 bases and J gave up 7 bases; unmatched junction bases: 8. CDR3 residues: CASSPTGQGQPQHF. The CDR3 nucleotides read TGTGCCAGCAGCCCGACAGGGCAGGGCCAGCCCCAGCATTTT.

The V and J genes are TRBV5-6 and TRBJ1-1; D unclear. CDR1 and CDR2 from the germline V gene are SGHDT and YYEEEE. V lost 1 base to trimming and J lost 3 bases, with 1 base between them. This CDR3 contains 11 residues. CDR3 DNA sequence: TGTGCCAGCAGCTTGTACACTGAAGCTTTCTTT. Amino acid sequence: CASSLYTEAFF.

This clone was counted a single time. The rearrangement uses TRBV15 and TRBJ2-7; a possible D gene is TRBD1 (5 bases). The CDR3 contains 13 residues. The V end lost 3 bases, the J end lost 2 bases, and 8 bases lay between the germline ends. The germline CDR1 and CDR2 sequences are LNHNV and YYDKDF (reference sequence). This chain's CDR3 is CATSRTDTYEQYF. The CDR3 DNA reads TGTGCCACCAGCAGGACAGACACCTACGAGCAGTACTTC.

This rearrangement joins TRBV28 to TRBJ1-4; D is undetermined. V dropped 5 bases and J dropped 8 bases, with 27 bases sitting between them. The CDR3 contains 18 residues. Per germline, CDR1 MDHEN and CDR2 SYDVKM. CDR3 sequence (DNA): TGTGCCAGCAGTGGTTACTCCGGGTCTTGGGTCGGCGGGGAAAAACTGTTTTTT. Translated, it gives CASSGYSGSWVGGEKLFF.